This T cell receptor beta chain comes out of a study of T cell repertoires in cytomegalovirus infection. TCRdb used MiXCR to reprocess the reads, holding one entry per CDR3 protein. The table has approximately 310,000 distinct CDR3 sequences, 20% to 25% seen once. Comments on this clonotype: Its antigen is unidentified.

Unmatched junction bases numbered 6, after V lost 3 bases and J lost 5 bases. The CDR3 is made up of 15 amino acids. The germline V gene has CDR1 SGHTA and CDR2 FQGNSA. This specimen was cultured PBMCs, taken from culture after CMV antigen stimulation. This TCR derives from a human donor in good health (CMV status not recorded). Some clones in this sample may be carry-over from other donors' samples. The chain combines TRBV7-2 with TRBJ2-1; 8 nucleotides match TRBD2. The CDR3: CASSFSGTTNNEQFF. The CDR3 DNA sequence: TGTGCCAGCAGCTTTAGCGGGACCACCAACAATGAGCAGTTCTTC.